Described below is a single T cell receptor (beta chain) sequence and its context. Repertoires were generated with immunoSEQ multiplex PCR, while TCRdb's copy carries only in-frame clones and drops some. The sample consists of 85,000 to 100,000 clones, 70% to 90% of them appearing once. The sample comes from a study of identifying expanded T cells in peripheral blood. The V end lost 8 bases, the J end lost 2 bases, and 15 bases lay between the germline ends. The CDR3 has 15 residues. The germline gives CDR1 MDHEN, CDR2 SYDVKM. The receptor's source is a person aged 18-70 years in good health. The sample comprised blood. The chain links TRBV28 to TRBJ2-2; D unclear. The CDR3 region is CASRPALGNTGELFF. The CDR3 bases are TGTGCCAGCCGACCGGCCCTGGGAAACACCGGGGAGCTGTTTTTT.